Below are 2 T cell receptor beta chains sequenced from a single sample in a study of T-cell reconstitution after alpha-beta-depleted transplantation in children. Unique molecular identifiers were incorporated into the prepared TCRbeta library. A single record per CDR3 protein comes from TCRdb applying MiXCR to the PCR reads. The sample includes approximately 30,000 distinct CDR3 sequences, roughly 5.7% seen only once; the top ten take roughly 7%. The input for sequencing was PBMCs, mostly from graft donor cells, taken 180 days after TCRalphabeta/CD19-depleted stem cell transplant. These receptors were obtained from a male patient under 18 who had a stem cell transplant for acute myeloid leukemia, so the T cells may come from the graft donor.

This clonotype was picked up many times. V gene TRBV5-1 combines with J gene TRBJ2-5, with a tentative D call TRBD2 (6 bases). Trimming removed 0 bases from V and 0 bases from J, with 15 bases in between. The CDR3 covers 17 residues. From germline, CDR1 is SGHRS and CDR2 YFSETQ. The CDR3, as DNA: TGCGCCAGCAGCTTGGCCGGGGTAGCGGCGAACCAAGAGACCCAGTACTTC. It yields the protein CASSLAGVAANQETQYF.

This clonotype was observed at least ten times. This chain joins TRBV6-2 or TRBV6-3 and TRBJ1-1; 7 bases map to TRBD1. Germline CDR1 MNHEY, CDR2 SVGEGT. CDR3 length: 12 residues. With V trimmed by 5 bases and J by 10 bases, 7 bases remained unmatched. The CDR3 bases are TGTGCCAGCAGTCGGGACAGCCCTGGAGCTTTCTTT. Translated, it gives CASSRDSPGAFF.